The next 19 T cell receptor beta chains were all read from a single sample in a study of T-cell reconstitution after alpha-beta-depleted transplantation in children. The library targeted TCRbeta and was prepared with unique molecular identifiers. MiXCR was run by TCRdb on the PCR reads, yielding one entry per CDR3 protein. Of about 480,000 distinct CDR3 sequences listed, roughly an eighth are singletons. The sample here was PBMCs from the stem cell graft donor, taken from the stem cell graft. The receptors derive from a human donor who donated a stem cell graft to a child with combined immunodeficiency.

The chain uses TRBV11-2 and TRBJ2-5, with D hard to call. Germline loops: CDR1 SGHAT, CDR2 FQNNGV. V was clipped by 4 bases and J by 5 bases, with 17 bases between them. The CDR3 length is 15 residues. The CDR3 bases are TGTGCCAGCAGCTCCCAGATGACTGAGGCGGAGACCCAGTACTTC. Translated, it gives CASSSQMTEAETQYF.

This clonotype was observed a handful of times. J is TRBJ1-1 and V is TRBV27; TRBD1 is a possible D gene (6 bases). Germline CDR1 is MNHEY and CDR2 is SMNVEV (reference sequence). Trimming left V 3 bases short and J 1 base short, with 9 bases between. The CDR3 contains 14 residues. The CDR3 loop reads CASSFGQTNTEAFF. The CDR3 nucleotides are TGTGCCAGCAGTTTCGGACAGACGAACACTGAAGCTTTCTTT.

This clonotype was recorded many times. CDR3 loop: CASRPAGLAHTGELFF. CDR3 in DNA: TGTGCCAGCAGGCCAGCTGGACTAGCGCACACCGGGGAGCTGTTTTTT. The rearrangement uses TRBV4-2 and TRBJ2-2; 9 bases line up with TRBD2. There are 16 residues in the CDR3. Germline lookup yields CDR1 LGHNA and CDR2 YNFKEQ. With V trimmed by 6 bases and J by 3 bases, 8 bases remained unmatched.

This clonotype was seen a few times. V gene TRBV18 combines with J gene TRBJ2-3, with unresolved D. The CDR3 loop spans 13 amino acids. Germline CDR1 KGHSH, CDR2 LQKENI. The V end was cut by 6 bases, the J end by 2 bases, with 9 bases between. In DNA, the CDR3 is TGTGCCAGCTCCGCCGGCCTCACAGATACGCAGTATTTT. As protein: CASSAGLTDTQYF.

J is TRBJ2-3 and V is TRBV14; 9 nucleotides agree with TRBD2. CDR3 length equals 17 residues. CDR1 is SGHDN and CDR2 is FVKESK in the germline V gene. V shed 2 bases and J 2 bases; nucleotides not matched to a gene: 8. The CDR3, as DNA: TGTGCCAGCAGCCAACCGGGACTAGCAGCCGCCACAGATACGCAGTATTTT. Translation gives CASSQPGLAAATDTQYF.

There are a few counts of this clonotype. This chain joins TRBV28 and TRBJ2-2; possible D gene TRBD1, 6 bases. Germline CDR1 is MDHEN and CDR2 is SYDVKM. The CDR3 loop spans 16 amino acids. Deletions cut 0 bases from V and 1 base from J, with 9 bases between. The CDR3 DNA reads TGTGCCAGCAGTTTATGGGTGACAGGGAACACCGGGGAGCTGTTTTTT. This translates into CASSLWVTGNTGELFF.

V usage is TRBV11-2 and J usage is TRBJ2-7; D tentatively fits TRBD1 or TRBD2 (5 bases each). In germline, CDR1 is SGHAT, CDR2 FQNNGV. This CDR3 has 13 amino acids. Trimming removed 5 bases at V and 2 bases at J, with 10 bases between. This CDR3 reads CASSHGTPYEQYF. The DNA of the CDR3 is TGTGCCAGCAGCCACGGGACCCCCTACGAGCAGTACTTC.

This clonotype has ten or more counts. V usage is TRBV15 and J usage is TRBJ2-1; D gene unclear. The CDR3 extends over 13 amino acids. In germline, CDR1 is LNHNV, CDR2 YYDKDF (reference sequence). The V end was cut by 0 bases, the J end by 12 bases, with 12 bases between. This CDR3 reads CATSREKRVRQFF. CDR3 sequence (DNA): TGTGCCACCAGCAGAGAAAAAAGGGTTAGGCAGTTCTTC.

V usage is TRBV20-1 and J usage is TRBJ2-5, with 7 bases identical to TRBD2. The germline gives CDR1 DFQATT, CDR2 SNEGSKA (reference sequence). With 5 bases clipped from V and 4 bases from J, the junction kept 16 bases outside the gene matches. CDR3 length: 16 amino acids. CDR3 sequence (DNA): TGCAGTGCTTTAGCCCCTAGGGTGGCTAGCGGAGAGACCCAGTACTTC. It codes for CSALAPRVASGETQYF.

This clonotype showed up just a few times. The chain uses TRBV6-2 or TRBV6-3 and TRBJ2-1, with a weak D call TRBD1 (6 bases). This CDR3 has 16 amino acids. Germline CDR1 reads MNHEY; CDR2 reads SVGEGT. Trimming pared 7 bases from V and 0 bases from J, leaving 16 bases between. CDR3 amino acids: CASTSPWTDSYNEQFF. In nucleotides, the CDR3 is TGTGCCAGCACTTCCCCGTGGACAGACTCCTACAATGAGCAGTTCTTC.

There are a few counts of this clonotype. This chain connects TRBV6-2 or TRBV6-3 to TRBJ2-7; 8 nucleotides align to TRBD1. Germline CDR1 and CDR2: MNHEY and SVGEGT. The ends lost 11 bases at V and 6 bases at J; junction bases unmatched: 9. This CDR3 is built from 12 residues. The CDR3 is CAAWTGFSEQYF. The CDR3 DNA sequence: TGTGCCGCCTGGACAGGGTTCTCCGAGCAGTACTTC.

J is TRBJ2-7 and V is TRBV29-1, with 7 bases matching TRBD1. The V and J ends lost 7 bases and 0 bases, in that order; junction bases with no gene match: 6. The CDR3 runs to 13 residues. CDR1 is SQVTM and CDR2 is ANQGSEA in the germline V gene. CDR3 residues: CSATGDSSYEQYF. CDR3 nucleotide sequence: TGCAGCGCCACTGGGGACAGCTCCTACGAGCAGTACTTC.

CDR3 nucleotide sequence: TGTGCCAGCAGTTTCAGTGCCGTGGGGAATGAGCAGTTCTTC. Protein product: CASSFSAVGNEQFF. This rearrangement joins TRBV12-3 or TRBV12-4 to TRBJ2-1; no definite D call. The CDR3 contains 14 residues. Trimming cost V 3 bases and J 7 bases, with 13 bases left between them.

This clonotype was found a few times. This chain links TRBV20-1 with TRBJ2-2; perhaps TRBD2 as D (6 bases). Looked up from germline, CDR1 is DFQATT and CDR2 is SNEGSKA (reference sequence). Trimming left V 2 bases short and J 6 bases short, with 22 bases between. The CDR3 consists of 17 residues. CDR3 sequence (DNA): TGCAGTGCTAGACCCGACAGCCTTTGGGAGGTTGCCGGGGAGCTGTTTTTT. It yields the protein CSARPDSLWEVAGELFF.

Concerning this clonotype: Since no conserved phenylalanine or tryptophan closes the CDR3, a read error is the likely cause. The chain employs TRBV27 and TRBJ1-4; possibly TRBD1 for D (5 bases). Germline CDR1 reads MNHEY; CDR2 reads SMNVEV (reference sequence). The CDR3 has 14 amino acids. With 6 bases removed from V and 0 bases from J, the gap between germline ends came to 8 bases. CDR3 in DNA: TGTGCCAGCAGACCAGGGTCAACTAATGAAAAACTGTTTTAT. Translation gives CASRPGSTNEKLFY.

This clonotype showed up just a few times. This rearrangement joins TRBV30 to TRBJ2-3; 8 positions agree with TRBD2. Germline V CDR1 and CDR2: GTSNPN, SVGIG (reference sequence). The CDR3 consists of 18 residues. With 0 bases clipped from V and 1 base from J, the junction kept 12 bases outside the gene matches. The CDR3: CAWSVVGSGVEGTDTQYF. The CDR3 region has the DNA TGTGCCTGGAGTGTAGTGGGTAGCGGGGTGGAGGGCACAGATACGCAGTATTTT.

The sample holds many counts of this clonotype. This chain uses TRBV6-2 or TRBV6-3 with TRBJ1-1, with D unresolved. Looked up from germline, CDR1 is MNHEY and CDR2 is SVGEGT. The CDR3 has 13 amino acids. The ends were cut back, 2 bases at V and 2 bases at J, with 6 bases in the middle. CDR3 region: CASSYIQNTEAFF. The DNA of the CDR3 is TGTGCCAGCAGTTACATCCAAAACACTGAAGCTTTCTTT.

This clonotype turned up a few times. This chain uses TRBV6-1 with TRBJ2-2; possible D gene TRBD1, 5 bases. Trimming cost V 7 bases and J 4 bases, with 13 bases left between them. Germline CDR1 is MNHNS and CDR2 is SASEGT. CDR3 size: 14 residues. The CDR3 loop is CASIQGAGTGELFF. CDR3 bases: TGTGCCAGCATTCAAGGGGCAGGCACCGGGGAGCTGTTTTTT.

This clonotype was recorded many times. This chain joins TRBV20-1 and TRBJ2-7; 10 bases agree with TRBD1. The V gene's germline CDR1 is DFQATT and CDR2 SNEGSKA (reference sequence). Losses at the gene ends were 5 bases for V and 3 bases for J; bases not matched to a gene: 4. CDR3 length: 13 amino acids. The CDR3 DNA is TGCAGTGCTCCCAGGGACAGGGGCTACGAGCAGTACTTC. It is translated as CSAPRDRGYEQYF.